The following is a T cell receptor beta chain sequence with its context. The clone's antigen remains unknown. There are no base qualities to consult, and no much larger clone falls within one base. TCRbeta CDR3 regions were amplified from genomic DNA by means of the immunoSEQ Assay, a bias-controlled multiplex PCR. Per the authors' processing: The number of nucleated cells in each sample was estimated from the amplification of reference gene primers within the assay. To quantify the absolute abundance of each unique TCRbeta CDR3 rearrangement, sequence reads were collapsed and filtered. For each sample, productive Simpson clonality was calculated by taking the square root of Simpson's diversity index across productive rearrangements. TCRdb provides this immuneACCESS table in a form limited to in-frame rearrangements. Some clones are lacking; in checked studies, under half of them reflect an unresolved V gene, and why the rest are absent is not known. V and J calls and clone size are as listed in that table; D and trimming were resolved from the DNA. The sample table records under 300,000 clones; almost 85% of these occur just once. Of the sample, roughly 15% falls within the top ten clones.

Enrolling through a virtual design, the prospective study's participants ranged in age from roughly 18 to 100 years and lived across 24 United States geographic areas. To assign participants to cohorts, the prospective study relied on clinical history that participants themselves reported in a screening survey and a study questionnaire. Recovered participants in ImmuneRACE Cohort 3 were defined as having two consecutive negative NP/OP PCR tests, clearance from a healthcare professional, or resolution of symptoms. Each participant in the prospective study had whole blood, serum and a nasopharyngeal or oropharyngeal swab collected by mobile phlebotomists. Prospective study participants could optionally give additional blood draws and questionnaires over an approximately two-month period. Before DNA extraction, prospective study blood samples were shipped either frozen or at room temperature. The data derive from a study of blood T cell repertoires in COVID-19 (dated by TCRdb to 2019 to 2021). With respect to the entire study: Collaborator samples came from the United States, Italy and Spain and covered acute and convalescent phases of COVID-19. A freely available public database, intended as a resource for researchers studying the immune response to SARS-CoV-2, is where the repertoires were released. The sample metadata nearly always contained a de-identified subject ID, COVID-19 status, age in years and sex. Samples were obtained from the ongoing ImmuneRACE study (first 160 participants) and from some 1,200 subjects provided by 6 global collaborators. Where available, HLA class I and class II types were obtained from metadata supplied by the sample provider rather than from assay-based typing. The material from the prospective study consisted of cDNA or gDNA derived from T cells, B-cell-depleted T cells, or PBMCs. Subjects who had been exposed to COVID-19, were actively infected with it, or had recovered from it provided the deeply sampled blood TCRbeta repertoires that made up the dataset.

From V the trimming removes 10 bases and from J it removes 0 bases, while the gene matches leave 5 bases of the junction unaccounted for. The CDR3 contains 13 residues, cysteine and phenylalanine counted. Just the 39-base CDR3 DNA is kept, in frame starting at base 1. Based on the germline V gene, the CDR1 and CDR2 sequences are SGHTA and FQGNSA. Overall study outcomes, separate from this receptor: The quantity of clinical and demographic metadata differed by source and by participant and was supplied without curation.

The sequenced sample was PBMCs or T cells enriched from blood (not recorded which). The clonotype originates from a man aged 40-55 years who had recovered from COVID-19. The receptor chain draws on TRBV7-2 and TRBJ1-1; the junction holds 7 bases that match TRBD1. The DNA sequence reads TGTGCCACGAGACAGGGCCTGAACACTGAAGCTTTCTTT. Its product reads: CATRQGLNTEAFF.